The 30 T cell receptor beta chains below come from one sample, sequenced in a study of cytomegalovirus exposure and HLA in healthy donors. It was with 60 Vbeta and 13 Jbeta primers that the PCR ran. Repertoires were generated with immunoSEQ multiplex PCR, while TCRdb's copy carries only in-frame clones and drops some. The sample holds about 160,000 clones. Source material: PBMCs. These receptors all come from a woman aged 60-70 years in good health and CMV-seronegative.

V and J are TRBV5-6 and TRBJ2-5, with TRBD1 as a possible D gene (7 bases). Germline CDR1 reads SGHDT; CDR2 reads YYEEEE. The ends were cut back, 1 base at V and 5 bases at J, with 15 bases in the middle. This CDR3 has 15 residues. For the CDR3, the DNA is TGTGCCAGCAGCTTGAGAGTGGCAGGGGGGGAGACCCAGTACTTC. It encodes CASSLRVAGGETQYF.

This chain joins TRBV19 and TRBJ2-7; the D gene is possibly TRBD2 (5 bases). Trimming left V 5 bases short and J 3 bases short, with 14 bases between. The CDR3 spans 14 residues. Germline assignment: CDR1 LNHDA and CDR2 SQIVND (reference sequence). CDR3 sequence: CASSLIGGDYEQYF. Written as DNA, the CDR3 is TGTGCCAGTAGTCTCATCGGAGGAGACTACGAGCAGTACTTC.

The V call is TRBV7-2, the J call TRBJ2-1; 15 bases line up with TRBD2. The CDR3 consists of 17 residues. Germline V lookup: CDR1 SGHTA, CDR2 FQGNSA. Trimming at V came to 5 bases and at J to 5 bases, leaving 7 bases not matched to a gene. The CDR3 DNA sequence: TGTGCCAGCAGCGCACCGGGACTAGCGGGGGGCCACAATGAGCAGTTCTTC. Translating it yields CASSAPGLAGGHNEQFF.

The V and J genes are TRBV5-1 and TRBJ1-1; 8 bases are shared with TRBD1. J gave up 6 bases and V 2 bases, and 6 bases lay outside the gene matches. Looked up from germline, CDR1 is SGHRS and CDR2 is YFSETQ. CDR3 length equals 14 residues. The CDR3 loop is CASSFRDRGSEAFF. The CDR3 coding sequence is TGCGCCAGCAGCTTTCGAGACAGGGGTTCTGAAGCTTTCTTT.

The rearrangement uses TRBV12-5 and TRBJ2-7, with TRBD1 matching over 10 bases. The CDR3 consists of 15 residues. CDR1 is LGHNT, CDR2 FRNRAP, per germline. V was pared by 1 base and J by 5 bases, with 5 bases of the junction left unmatched. CDR3 sequence: CASGLAWDRGNEQYF. The CDR3 coding sequence is TGTGCTAGTGGTTTGGCGTGGGACAGGGGCAACGAGCAGTACTTC.

This chain joins TRBV6-1 and TRBJ1-5; tentatively, D is TRBD1 (5 bases). The CDR3 loop spans 15 amino acids. V was pared by 10 bases and J by 0 bases, with 16 bases between. Germline loops: CDR1 MNHNS, CDR2 SASEGT. CDR3 sequence reads: CATVGIQVSNQPQHF. CDR3 in DNA: TGTGCCACCGTAGGGATACAGGTTAGCAATCAGCCCCAGCATTTT.

The V and J genes are TRBV29-1 and TRBJ1-1; 9 bases map to TRBD1. The CDR3 is 14 amino acids. V gave up 4 bases and J gave up 0 bases; unmatched junction bases: 3. Germline V lookup: CDR1 SQVTM, CDR2 ANQGSEA. The CDR3 loop is CSVGTGELNTEAFF. The CDR3 DNA reads TGCAGCGTTGGGACAGGGGAATTGAACACTGAAGCTTTCTTT.

This CDR3 reads CASRGQGRTEAFF. The CDR3 DNA reads TGTGCCAGCAGGGGACAGGGGCGAACTGAAGCTTTCTTT. The chain is built from TRBV2 and TRBJ1-1; 10 bases match TRBD1. This CDR3 is 13 amino acids long. CDR1 is SNHLY and CDR2 is FYNNEI in the germline V gene. V was clipped by 6 bases and J by 5 bases; unmatched bases: 3.

The chain joins TRBV11-2 to TRBJ2-1, with 11 bases lining up with TRBD2. The CDR3 is 15 amino acids. In germline, CDR1 is SGHAT, CDR2 FQNNGV. Trimming removed 7 bases from V and 7 bases from J; junction bases left unmatched: 9. The CDR3 DNA is TGTGCCAGCACTTTAGCGGGGGGGCCTCGGAATGAGCAGTTCTTC. The encoded protein is CASTLAGGPRNEQFF.

The chain recombines TRBV7-8 with TRBJ2-2, with D possibly matching TRBD1 (5 bases). Germline CDR1 is SGHVS and CDR2 is FQNEAQ. V lost 3 bases and J lost 2, with 10 bases in between. CDR3 length equals 15 residues. The CDR3 nucleotides are TGTGCCAGCAGCTTTCGGCAGGGTAACACCGGGGAGCTGTTTTTT. It codes for CASSFRQGNTGELFF. Full variable domain (rest looked up from reference TRBV7-8 and TRBJ2-2): GAGVSQSPRYKVAKRGQDVALRCDPISGHVSLFWYQQALGQGPEFLTYFQNEAQLDKSGLPSDRFFAERPEGSVSTLKIQRTQQEDSAVYLCASSFRQGNTGELFFGEGSRLTVL.

The V and J genes are TRBV7-9 and TRBJ2-1, with D possibly being TRBD2 (6 bases). Germline values: CDR1 SEHNR, CDR2 FQNEAQ (reference sequence). The CDR3 is made up of 12 amino acids. The V end was cut by 11 bases, the J end by 6 bases, with 14 bases between. CDR3 DNA sequence: TGTGCCCCCGGGGGAGGTCCCAATGAGCAGTTCTTC. Residues: CAPGGGPNEQFF.

The rearrangement links TRBV10-1 to TRBJ2-7, with 8 positions matching TRBD1. Germline loops: CDR1 WNHNN, CDR2 SYGVQD (reference sequence). The CDR3 runs 14 residues. V was clipped by 6 bases and J by 2 bases; unmatched bases: 6. CDR3 sequence (DNA): TGCGCCAGCAGCCCGGACAGGGCAACCTACGAGCAGTACTTC. As protein: CASSPDRATYEQYF.

The rearrangement joins TRBV5-4 to TRBJ2-7, with TRBD1 matching 10 bases. V trimming: 5 bases; J trimming: 3 bases; junction bases outside the gene matches: 8. The CDR3 consists of 15 residues. Germline V gene sequence: CDR1 SGHNT, CDR2 YYREEE (reference sequence). The DNA of the CDR3 is TGTGCCAGCAGTCGTCCGGGACAGGGGATCTACGAGCAGTACTTC. Protein product: CASSRPGQGIYEQYF. The variable domain in full, with the rest retrieved from reference TRBV5-4 and TRBJ2-7, is ETGVTQSPTHLIKTRGQQVTLRCSSQSGHNTVSWYQQALGQGPQFIFQYYREEENGRGNFPPRFSGLQFPNYSSELNVNALELDDSALYLCASSRPGQGIYEQYFGPGTRLTVT.

The chain recombines TRBV7-5 with TRBJ2-7; no DNA check was done on the table's D call, TRBD2. TRBV7-5 counts as a pseudogene. The CDR3 is 15 amino acids. The CDR3 sequence: CVRSLGGGLSYEQYF. CDR3 coding DNA: TGTGTCAGAAGCTTGGGCGGGGGCCTCTCCTACGAGCAGTACTTC.

V and J are TRBV30 and TRBJ1-2, with TRBD1 matching over 8 bases. The germline V gene encodes CDR1 GTSNPN and CDR2 SVGIG (reference sequence). The junction had 13 bases not matched to a gene; V was cut back by 2 bases and J by 5 bases. The CDR3 has 16 residues. The CDR3 sequence: CAWSQTGAYTLYGYTF. CDR3 sequence (DNA): TGTGCCTGGAGTCAGACAGGGGCCTATACCCTTTATGGCTACACCTTC.

This chain joins TRBV5-1 and TRBJ2-7; weak D call: TRBD2 (6 bases). V lost 2 bases, J lost 0 bases, and 9 bases lay in between. The CDR3 covers 14 residues. The germline V gene has CDR1 SGHRS and CDR2 YFSETQ. The CDR3, as DNA: TGCGCCAGCAGCTTTAGCGGAGCCTCCTACGAGCAGTACTTC. It is translated as CASSFSGASYEQYF.

This rearrangement joins TRBV4-3 to TRBJ1-1; the match to TRBD1 covers 8 bases. This CDR3 is built from 16 residues. V lost 0 bases to trimming and J lost 11 bases; unmatched junction nucleotides: 14. The V gene's germline CDR1 is LGHNA and CDR2 YSLEER. CDR3 in DNA: TGCGCCAGCAGCCAAGATCTAGTCAGGGGGCGATCGTCGGCTTTCTTT. Its protein is CASSQDLVRGRSSAFF.

The chain links TRBV29-1 to TRBJ1-4, with 8 bases matching TRBD1. This CDR3 comprises 13 residues. Germline-derived CDR1 and CDR2 are SQVTM and ANQGSEA. Losses at the gene ends were 7 bases for V and 2 bases for J; bases not matched to a gene: 3. Written as DNA, the CDR3 is TGCAGCGCCCGACAGGGGACTAATGAAAAACTGTTTTTT. It codes for CSARQGTNEKLFF.

The gene calls are TRBV6-5 and TRBJ2-2; TRBD2 matches 7 bases. The CDR3 consists of 15 residues. V trimming: 7 bases; J trimming: 6 bases; junction bases outside the gene matches: 11. Germline loops: CDR1 MNHEY, CDR2 SVGAGI. DNA for the CDR3: TGTGCCAGCATCGGGGCGGGGGTGCTCTCCGGGGAGCTGTTTTTT. This translates into CASIGAGVLSGELFF.

The CDR3 sequence is CASRGLGGQQFF. The CDR3 bases are TGTGCCAGCAGGGGACTAGGGGGACAGCAGTTCTTC. The chain is built from TRBV2 and TRBJ2-1; 8 bases are shared with TRBD2. CDR1 is SNHLY and CDR2 is FYNNEI in the germline V gene. V trimming: 6 bases; J trimming: 11 bases; junction bases outside the gene matches: 6. The length of the CDR3 is 12 residues.

This chain joins TRBV6-1 and TRBJ1-1; 9 bases align to TRBD1. Germline trimming cut 7 bases from V and 5 bases from J; bases unmatched to any gene: 8. From germline, CDR1 is MNHNS and CDR2 SASEGT. CDR3 length: 14 residues. CDR3 nucleotide sequence: TGTGCCAGCACTCCACAGGGGGCCTGGACTGAAGCTTTCTTT. It yields the protein CASTPQGAWTEAFF.

The rearrangement uses TRBV5-1 and TRBJ2-2; D is possibly TRBD2 (5 bases). This CDR3 contains 14 residues. V was shortened by 3 bases and J by 2 bases, with 8 bases between the two germline ends. Per germline, CDR1 SGHRS and CDR2 YFSETQ. The CDR3 loop reads CASSSDYNTGELFF. CDR3 DNA sequence: TGCGCCAGCAGCTCTGACTACAACACCGGGGAGCTGTTTTTT. Full variable domain (rest looked up from reference TRBV5-1 and TRBJ2-2): KAGVTQTPRYLIKTRGQQVTLSCSPISGHRSVSWYQQTPGQGLQFLFEYFSETQRNKGNFPGRFSGRQFSNSRSEMNVSTLELGDSALYLCASSSDYNTGELFFGEGSRLTVL.

The chain couples TRBV7-9 to TRBJ2-7; weak D call: TRBD2 (7 bases). The CDR3 totals 15 residues. Trimming removed 5 bases at V and 3 bases at J, with 17 bases between. Germline-derived CDR1 and CDR2 are SEHNR and FQNEAQ (reference sequence). The CDR3 loop reads CASSPRAGAGYEQYF. In nucleotides, the CDR3 is TGTGCCAGCAGCCCCCGGGCGGGGGCGGGCTACGAGCAGTACTTC.

CDR3 loop: CASSPDGTATYEQYF. The CDR3, as DNA: TGTGCCAGCAGCCCCGACGGGACAGCCACCTACGAGCAGTACTTC. The J gene is TRBJ2-7, the V gene TRBV5-6; TRBD1 agrees at 7 bases. The CDR3 loop spans 15 amino acids. Germline loops: CDR1 SGHDT, CDR2 YYEEEE. After removal of 4 bases from V and 2 bases from J, the junction contained 9 bases not matched to a gene.

This chain joins TRBV15 and TRBJ1-3; 7 nucleotides align to TRBD1. Germline CDR1 LNHNV, CDR2 YYDKDF (reference sequence). This CDR3 contains 17 residues. J gave up 0 bases and V 1 base, and 6 bases lay outside the gene matches. CDR3 DNA: TGTGCCACCAGCAGAGCGCGGGACAGTCTCTCTGGAAACACCATATATTTT. Translated: CATSRARDSLSGNTIYF.

The chain has TRBV7-8 and TRBJ2-1, with 9 bases aligning to TRBD2. The V and J ends lost 4 bases and 4 bases, in that order; junction bases with no gene match: 5. Germline values: CDR1 SGHVS, CDR2 FQNEAQ. This CDR3 has 15 residues. This chain's CDR3 is CASSSSAGGYNEQFF. The CDR3 nucleotides are TGTGCCAGCAGCTCCTCGGCGGGAGGGTACAATGAGCAGTTCTTC. Based on the CDR3 plus reference TRBV7-8 and TRBJ2-1, the full variable domain is GAGVSQSPRYKVAKRGQDVALRCDPISGHVSLFWYQQALGQGPEFLTYFQNEAQLDKSGLPSDRFFAERPEGSVSTLKIQRTQQEDSAVYLCASSSSAGGYNEQFFGPGTRLTVL.

The rearrangement links TRBV2 to TRBJ2-1; 10 bases are shared with TRBD2. The V and J ends lost 4 bases and 5 bases, in that order; junction bases with no gene match: 8. CDR3 length: 16 residues. Germline CDR1 and CDR2: SNHLY and FYNNEI. The CDR3 loop is CASSGGLAGADNEQFF. CDR3 DNA: TGTGCCAGCAGTGGAGGTCTAGCGGGGGCCGACAATGAGCAGTTCTTC.

The rearrangement joins TRBV2 to TRBJ1-3; D possibly corresponds to TRBD1 (6 bases). The germline CDR1 and CDR2 sequences are SNHLY and FYNNEI. CDR3 length: 13 residues. The V end lost 9 bases, the J end lost 3 bases, and 12 bases lay between the germline ends. CDR3 protein: CASLAGVGNTIYF. DNA for the CDR3: TGTGCCAGTCTGGCAGGGGTTGGAAACACCATATATTTT.

The chain joins TRBV5-1 to TRBJ1-1; weak D call: TRBD1 (6 bases). V was shortened by 0 bases and J by 1 base, with 7 bases between the two germline ends. Germline V gene data show CDR1 as SGHRS and CDR2 as YFSETQ. This CDR3 contains 14 residues. The CDR3 loop is CASSLGRGNTEAFF. CDR3 nucleotide sequence: TGCGCCAGCAGCTTGGGCAGGGGGAACACTGAAGCTTTCTTT.

The chain joins TRBV5-1 to TRBJ2-2; D possibly corresponds to TRBD1 (6 bases). Per germline, CDR1 SGHRS and CDR2 YFSETQ. The CDR3 sequence is 16 residues long. V was cut by 2 bases and J by 0 bases, with 11 bases left in between. The CDR3 nucleotides are TGCGCCAGCAGCTTACAGGGACCCCCGAACACCGGGGAGCTGTTTTTT. This gives the protein CASSLQGPPNTGELFF. The whole variable domain, remainder taken from reference TRBV5-1 and TRBJ2-2, is KAGVTQTPRYLIKTRGQQVTLSCSPISGHRSVSWYQQTPGQGLQFLFEYFSETQRNKGNFPGRFSGRQFSNSRSEMNVSTLELGDSALYLCASSLQGPPNTGELFFGEGSRLTVL.